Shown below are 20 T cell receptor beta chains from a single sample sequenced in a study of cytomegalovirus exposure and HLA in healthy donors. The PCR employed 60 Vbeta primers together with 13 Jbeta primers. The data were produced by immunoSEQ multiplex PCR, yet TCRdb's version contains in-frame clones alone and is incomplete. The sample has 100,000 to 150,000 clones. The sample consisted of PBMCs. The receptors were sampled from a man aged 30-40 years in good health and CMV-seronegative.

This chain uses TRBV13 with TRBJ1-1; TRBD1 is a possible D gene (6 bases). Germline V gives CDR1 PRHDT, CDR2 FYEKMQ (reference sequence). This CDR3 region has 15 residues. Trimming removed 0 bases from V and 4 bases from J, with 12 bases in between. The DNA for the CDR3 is TGTGCCAGCAGCTTAGGCCGGTCAGGGGCCACTGAAGCTTTCTTT. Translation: CASSLGRSGATEAFF.

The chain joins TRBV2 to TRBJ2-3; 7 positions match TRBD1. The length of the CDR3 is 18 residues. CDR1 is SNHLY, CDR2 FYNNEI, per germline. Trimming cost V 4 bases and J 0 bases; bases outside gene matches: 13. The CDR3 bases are TGTGCCAGCAGTGGGGGACAGACGCCGGGATCAAGCACAGATACGCAGTATTTT. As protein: CASSGGQTPGSSTDTQYF.

The CDR3 sequence is CASSKAGSGVTYEQYF. The CDR3 DNA is TGTGCCAGCAGCAAAGCCGGGAGCGGTGTTACTTACGAGCAGTACTTC. This chain connects TRBV21-1 to TRBJ2-7; no DNA check was done on the table's D call, TRBD2. TRBV21-1 has pseudogene status. The CDR3 is 16 amino acids.

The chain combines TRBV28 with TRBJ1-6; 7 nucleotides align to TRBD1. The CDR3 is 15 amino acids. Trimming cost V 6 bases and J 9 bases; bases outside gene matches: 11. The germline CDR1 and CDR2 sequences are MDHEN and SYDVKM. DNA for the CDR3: TGTGCCAGCAGAATAACAGGGGCACCCTTTTCACCCCTCCACTTT. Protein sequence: CASRITGAPFSPLHF.

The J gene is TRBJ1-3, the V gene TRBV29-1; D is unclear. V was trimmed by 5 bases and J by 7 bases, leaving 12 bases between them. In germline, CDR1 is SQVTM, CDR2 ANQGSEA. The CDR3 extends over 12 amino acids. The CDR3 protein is CSVTDPRNTIYF. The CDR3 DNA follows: TGCAGCGTTACAGACCCAAGGAACACCATATATTTT. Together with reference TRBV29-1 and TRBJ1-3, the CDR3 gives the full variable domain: SAVISQKPSRDICQRGTSLTIQCQVDSQVTMMFWYRQQPGQSLTLIATANQGSEATYESGFVIDKFPISRPNLTFSTLTVSNMSPEDSSIYLCSVTDPRNTIYFGEGSWLTVV.

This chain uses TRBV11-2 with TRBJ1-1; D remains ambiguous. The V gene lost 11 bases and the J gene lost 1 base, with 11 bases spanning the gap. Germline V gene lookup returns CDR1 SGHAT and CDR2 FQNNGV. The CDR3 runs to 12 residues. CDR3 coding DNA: TGTGCCTCCTCTAGCGGGAACACTGAAGCTTTCTTT. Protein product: CASSSGNTEAFF.

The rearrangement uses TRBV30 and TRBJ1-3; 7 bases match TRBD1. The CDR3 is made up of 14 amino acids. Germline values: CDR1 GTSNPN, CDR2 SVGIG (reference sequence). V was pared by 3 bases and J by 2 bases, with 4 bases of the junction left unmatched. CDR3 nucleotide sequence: TGTGCCTGGAGCCCCAGGGGGACTGGAAACACCATATATTTT. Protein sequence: CAWSPRGTGNTIYF.

CDR3 protein: CASSPRDWAYNEQFF. The CDR3 DNA is TGTGCCAGCAGCCCCCGGGACTGGGCCTACAATGAGCAGTTCTTC. The chain is built from TRBV5-8 and TRBJ2-1; a possible D gene is TRBD2 (6 bases). Trimming removed 4 bases from V and 2 bases from J, with 13 bases in between. This CDR3 is 15 amino acids long. Per the germline V gene, CDR1 is SGHTS and CDR2 is YDEGEE.

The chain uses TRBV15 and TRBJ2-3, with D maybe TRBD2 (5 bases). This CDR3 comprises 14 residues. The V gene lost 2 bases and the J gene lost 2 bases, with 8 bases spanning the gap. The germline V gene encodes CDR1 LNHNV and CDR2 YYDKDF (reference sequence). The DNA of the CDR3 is TGTGCCACCAGCAGACAACTAGACACAGATACGCAGTATTTT. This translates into CATSRQLDTDTQYF.

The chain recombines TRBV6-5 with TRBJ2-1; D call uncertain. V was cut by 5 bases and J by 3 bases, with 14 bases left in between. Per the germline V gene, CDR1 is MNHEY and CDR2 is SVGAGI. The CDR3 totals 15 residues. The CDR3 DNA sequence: TGTGCCAGCAGTCGTACCTCGCGGATCTACAATGAGCAGTTCTTC. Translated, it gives CASSRTSRIYNEQFF.

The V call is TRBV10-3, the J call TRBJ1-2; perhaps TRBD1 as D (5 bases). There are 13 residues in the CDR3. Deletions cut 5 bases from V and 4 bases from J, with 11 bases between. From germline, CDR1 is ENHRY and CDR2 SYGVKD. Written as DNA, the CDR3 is TGTGCCATCAGTCCCGACAGAGGCTATGGCTACACCTTC. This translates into CAISPDRGYGYTF.

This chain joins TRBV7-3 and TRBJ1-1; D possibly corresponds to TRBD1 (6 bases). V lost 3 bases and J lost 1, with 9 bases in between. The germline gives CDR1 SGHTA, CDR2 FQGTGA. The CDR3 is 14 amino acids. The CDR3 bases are TGTGCCAGCAGCTTCGGGACACAGAACACTGAAGCTTTCTTT. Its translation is CASSFGTQNTEAFF.

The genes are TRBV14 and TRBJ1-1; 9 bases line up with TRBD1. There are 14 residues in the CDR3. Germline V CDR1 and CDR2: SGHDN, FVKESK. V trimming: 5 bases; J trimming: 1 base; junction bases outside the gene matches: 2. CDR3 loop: CASSSGQGNTEAFF. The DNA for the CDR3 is TGTGCCAGCAGCTCGGGACAGGGGAACACTGAAGCTTTCTTT.

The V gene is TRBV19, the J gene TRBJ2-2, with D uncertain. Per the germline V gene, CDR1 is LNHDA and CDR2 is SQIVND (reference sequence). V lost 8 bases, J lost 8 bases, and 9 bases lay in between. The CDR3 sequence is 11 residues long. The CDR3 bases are TGTGCCAGTTCGGCGCGGGGGGAGCTGTTTTTT. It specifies CASSARGELFF.

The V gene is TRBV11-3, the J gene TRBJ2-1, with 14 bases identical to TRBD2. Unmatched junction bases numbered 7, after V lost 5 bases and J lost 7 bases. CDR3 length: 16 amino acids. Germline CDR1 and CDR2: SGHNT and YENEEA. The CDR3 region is CASSVRLAGGRNEQFF. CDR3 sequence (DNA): TGTGCCAGCAGCGTCCGACTAGCGGGAGGGCGGAATGAGCAGTTCTTC.

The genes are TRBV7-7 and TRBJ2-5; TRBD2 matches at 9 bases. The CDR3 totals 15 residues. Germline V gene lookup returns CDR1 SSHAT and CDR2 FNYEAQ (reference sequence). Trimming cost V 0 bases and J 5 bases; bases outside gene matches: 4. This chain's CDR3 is CASSLASGSRETQYF. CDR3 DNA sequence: TGTGCCAGCAGCTTAGCTAGCGGGAGTAGGGAGACCCAGTACTTC.

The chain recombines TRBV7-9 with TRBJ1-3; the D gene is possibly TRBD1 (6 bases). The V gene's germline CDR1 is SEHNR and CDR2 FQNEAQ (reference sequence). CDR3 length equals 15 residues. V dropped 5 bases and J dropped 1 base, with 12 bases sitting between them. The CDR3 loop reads CASSRRTASGNTIYF. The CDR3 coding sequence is TGTGCCAGCAGCCGGAGGACAGCTTCTGGAAACACCATATATTTT. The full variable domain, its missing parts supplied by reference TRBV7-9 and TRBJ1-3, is DTGVSQNPRHKITKRGQNVTFRCDPISEHNRLYWYRQTLGQGPEFLTYFQNEAQLEKSRLLSDRFSAERPKGSFSTLEIQRTEQGDSAMYLCASSRRTASGNTIYFGEGSWLTVV.

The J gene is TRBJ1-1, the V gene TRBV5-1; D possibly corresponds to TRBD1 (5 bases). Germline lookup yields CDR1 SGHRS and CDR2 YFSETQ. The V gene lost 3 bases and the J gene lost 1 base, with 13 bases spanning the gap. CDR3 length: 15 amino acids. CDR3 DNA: TGCGCCAGCAGCTGGGGACCCGGGGGGAACACTGAAGCTTTCTTT. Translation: CASSWGPGGNTEAFF.

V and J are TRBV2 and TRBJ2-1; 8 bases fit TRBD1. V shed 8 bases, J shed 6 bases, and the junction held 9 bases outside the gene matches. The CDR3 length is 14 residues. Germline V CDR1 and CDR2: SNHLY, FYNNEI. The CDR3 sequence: CASQGAISLNEQFF. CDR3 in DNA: TGTGCCAGCCAGGGGGCTATTTCCCTCAATGAGCAGTTCTTC.

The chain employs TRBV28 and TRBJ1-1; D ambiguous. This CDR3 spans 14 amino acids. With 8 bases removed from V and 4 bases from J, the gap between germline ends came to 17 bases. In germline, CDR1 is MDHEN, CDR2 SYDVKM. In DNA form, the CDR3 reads TGTGCCAGCTCGCCGGGTTCGGAGGTCACTGAAGCTTTCTTT. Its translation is CASSPGSEVTEAFF.